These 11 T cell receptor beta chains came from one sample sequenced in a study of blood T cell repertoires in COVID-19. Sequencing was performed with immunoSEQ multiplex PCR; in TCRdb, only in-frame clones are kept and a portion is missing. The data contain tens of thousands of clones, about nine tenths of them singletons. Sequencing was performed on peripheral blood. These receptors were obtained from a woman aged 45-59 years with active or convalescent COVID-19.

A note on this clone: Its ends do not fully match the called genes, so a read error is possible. The CDR3 coding sequence is TGCAGCGTTAAAGAGAGCGGCGGGAGGGGGGCCCAGTACTTC. It encodes CSVKESGGRGAQYF. V gene TRBV29-1 combines with J gene TRBJ2-5, with 9 bases matching TRBD2. This CDR3 region has 14 residues. CDR1 and CDR2 (germline): SQVTM, ANQGSEA.

CDR3 in amino acids: CASRSDYGYTF. CDR3 sequence (DNA): TGTGCCAGCAGGTCGGACTATGGCTACACCTTC. The genes are TRBV5-4 and TRBJ1-2; D uncertain. The CDR3 covers 11 residues. The V and J ends lost 5 bases and 3 bases respectively, with 5 bases between them. The germline gives CDR1 SGHNT, CDR2 YYREEE (reference sequence).

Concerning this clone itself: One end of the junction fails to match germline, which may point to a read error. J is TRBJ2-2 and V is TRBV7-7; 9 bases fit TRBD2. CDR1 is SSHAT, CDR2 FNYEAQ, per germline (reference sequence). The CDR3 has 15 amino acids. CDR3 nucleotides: TGTGCTAGCAGCTCGGTGAGCGGGAGGACCGGGGAGCTGTTTTTT. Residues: CASSSVSGRTGELFF.

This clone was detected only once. Here the CDR3 DNA reads TGTGCCAGCAGTTACGCGACAGCTCGCTATGGCTACACCTTC. Amino acid sequence: CASSYATARYGYTF. J is TRBJ1-2 and V is TRBV6-2 or TRBV6-3; the D gene is possibly TRBD1 (5 bases). CDR1 and CDR2 (germline): MNHEY, SVGEGT. V gave up 2 bases and J gave up 4 bases, with 11 bases separating them. This CDR3 has 14 residues.

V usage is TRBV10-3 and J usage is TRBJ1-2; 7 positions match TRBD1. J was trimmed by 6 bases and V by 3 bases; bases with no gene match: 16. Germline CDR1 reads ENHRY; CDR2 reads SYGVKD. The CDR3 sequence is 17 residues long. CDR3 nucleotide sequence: TGTGCCATCAGTGACCAAAGACAGGGTTCCTCGGCAGATGGCTACACCTTC. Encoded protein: CAISDQRQGSSADGYTF.

CDR3 loop: CAISERPGQGDNEQFF. For the CDR3, the DNA is TGTGCCATCAGTGAGAGGCCGGGACAGGGCGACAATGAGCAGTTCTTC. The chain is built from TRBV10-3 and TRBJ2-1, with 9 bases aligning to TRBD1. The CDR3 has 16 amino acids. V lost 2 bases and J lost 5; bases outside the gene matches: 7. Germline V gene sequence: CDR1 ENHRY, CDR2 SYGVKD.

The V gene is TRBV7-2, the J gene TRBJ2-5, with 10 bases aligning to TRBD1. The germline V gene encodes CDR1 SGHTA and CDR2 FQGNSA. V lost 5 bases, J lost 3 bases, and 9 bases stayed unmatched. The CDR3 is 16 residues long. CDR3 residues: CASSPRMDRGEETQYF. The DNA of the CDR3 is TGTGCCAGCAGCCCGCGCATGGACAGGGGGGAAGAGACCCAGTACTTC.

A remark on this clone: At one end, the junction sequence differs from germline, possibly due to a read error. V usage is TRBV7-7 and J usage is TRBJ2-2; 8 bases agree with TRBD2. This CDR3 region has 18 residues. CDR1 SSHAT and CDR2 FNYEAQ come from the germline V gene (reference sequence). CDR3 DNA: TGTGCTAGCAGCTCCGGGACTAGTGGGTTTAACGGCACCGGGGAGCTGTTTTTT. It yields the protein CASSSGTSGFNGTGELFF.

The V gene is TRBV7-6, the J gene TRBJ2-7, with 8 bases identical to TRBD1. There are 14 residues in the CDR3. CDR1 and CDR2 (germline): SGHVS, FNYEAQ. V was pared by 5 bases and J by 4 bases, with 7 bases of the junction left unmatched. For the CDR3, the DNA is TGTGCCAGCAGCATGGGGACAGGTAGTTACGAGCAGTACTTC. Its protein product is CASSMGTGSYEQYF.

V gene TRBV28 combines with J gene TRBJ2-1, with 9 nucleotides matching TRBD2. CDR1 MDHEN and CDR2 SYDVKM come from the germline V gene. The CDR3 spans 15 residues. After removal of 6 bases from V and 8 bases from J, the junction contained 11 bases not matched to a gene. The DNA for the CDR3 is TGTGCCAGCAGACCGGGCGGGACTAGCTTTGATGAGCAGTTCTTC. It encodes CASRPGGTSFDEQFF.

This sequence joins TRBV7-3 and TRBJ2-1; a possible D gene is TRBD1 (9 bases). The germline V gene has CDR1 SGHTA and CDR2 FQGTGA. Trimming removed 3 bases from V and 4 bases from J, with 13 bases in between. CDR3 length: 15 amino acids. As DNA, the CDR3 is TGTGCCAGCAGCTTTAGCGGGACAGGGTACAATGAGCAGTTCTTC. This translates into CASSFSGTGYNEQFF.